Below, one TCR beta chain is given with its context. The antigen is not known. Trimming took 6 bases from V and 0 from J; bases not matched to a gene: 4. Germline CDR1 and CDR2: LNHDA and SQIVND (reference sequence). This CDR3 spans 14 amino acids. This entry is derived from a study of graft-versus-host responses after intestinal transplantation. At the level of the study: Transplant types were multivisceral, liver-intestinal, or isolated intestinal. Anti-thymocyte globulin served as induction for all recipients, who then took tacrolimus and steroids for approximately 3 years. Study-wide results and limits: Some GvH clones were seen earlier in gut or blood, suggesting intestinal origin.

Sequencing was performed with immunoSEQ multiplex PCR; in TCRdb, only in-frame clones are kept and a portion is missing. The top ten hold about a fifth of the sample, which has 40,000 or so clones, about 94% seen once. The J gene is TRBJ2-5, the V gene TRBV19; TRBD1 matches 7 bases. This clonotype was sampled from a human donor who was the organ donor for an intestinal transplant. The material sequenced was unstimulated CD8+ T cells sorted from spleen or lymph node cells, taken before transplant. Here the CDR3 reads CASSEQGYQETQYF. The CDR3 bases are TGTGCCAGTAGCGAACAGGGGTACCAAGAGACCCAGTACTTC.